Below, 10 T cell receptor beta chains from the same sample are listed, as sequenced in a study of shared clonotypes between healthy human individuals. The protocol was immunoSEQ multiplex PCR, while the TCRdb copy is restricted to in-frame clones and leaves out a portion. The sample lists 600,000 to 750,000 clones, less than 80% occurring once. Source material: memory CD4+ T cells sorted from blood. Subset in this sample: CD45RA-negative fraction. Receptor source: a woman aged 25-40 years in good health.

This clone was counted only a few times. Within the sample, other DNA sequences also encode this same CDR3. The chain links TRBV27 to TRBJ1-4; 9 bases are a match to TRBD1. After removal of 6 bases from V and 4 bases from J, the junction contained 3 bases not matched to a gene. CDR1 is MNHEY, CDR2 SMNVEV, per germline (reference sequence). CDR3 size: 14 residues. CDR3 protein: CASSRGQGNEKLFF. In nucleotides, the CDR3 is TGTGCCAGCAGCCGGGGACAGGGTAATGAAAAACTGTTTTTT. The full variable domain, its missing parts supplied by reference TRBV27 and TRBJ1-4, is EAQVTQNPRYLITVTGKKLTVTCSQNMNHEYMSWYRQDPGLGLRQIYYSMNVEVTDKGDVPEGYKVSRKEKRNFPLILESPSPNQTSLYFCASSRGQGNEKLFFGSGTQLSVL.

The chain carries TRBV6-5 and TRBJ1-3; no firm D call. This CDR3 is built from 15 residues. From germline, CDR1 is MNHEY and CDR2 SVGAGI. V gave up 6 bases and J gave up 8 bases, with 20 bases separating them. CDR3 region: CASSPNGLRRDTIYF. The CDR3 region has the DNA TGTGCCAGCAGCCCCAACGGCCTTCGGAGGGACACCATATATTTT.

Remarks on this clone: At the DNA level, this CDR3 is encoded by other sequences in the same sample as well. V usage is TRBV28 and J usage is TRBJ1-5; no definite D call. The germline V gene has CDR1 MDHEN and CDR2 SYDVKM. This CDR3 contains 13 residues. The germline V and J ends were trimmed by 2 bases and 4 bases, with 6 bases remaining between them. CDR3 nucleotide sequence: TGTGCCAGCAGTTTAGCGGGGAATCAGCCCCAGCATTTT. Amino acids: CASSLAGNQPQHF. Combining the CDR3 with reference TRBV28 and TRBJ1-5 gives the whole variable domain DVKVTQSSRYLVKRTGEKVFLECVQDMDHENMFWYRQDPGLGLRLIYFSYDVKMKEKGDIPEGYSVSREKKERFSLILESASTNQTSMYLCASSLAGNQPQHFGDGTRLSIL.

The genes are TRBV7-3 and TRBJ2-1, with a weak D call TRBD2 (6 bases). Germline V gene data show CDR1 as SGHTA and CDR2 as FQGTGA. The CDR3 spans 13 residues. Trimming pared 4 bases from V and 7 bases from J, leaving 11 bases between. CDR3 coding DNA: TGTGCCAGCAGCTCCAGTGCGGGGAATGAGCAGTTCTTC. Translated: CASSSSAGNEQFF.

J is TRBJ2-1 and V is TRBV4-1; 10 nucleotides agree with TRBD1. This CDR3 has 16 residues. The germline gives CDR1 MGHRA, CDR2 YSYEKL. With 4 bases clipped from V and 4 bases from J, the junction kept 7 bases outside the gene matches. CDR3 sequence: CASSPGTGDPYNEQFF. The CDR3 DNA follows: TGCGCCAGCAGCCCCGGGACAGGGGACCCTTACAATGAGCAGTTCTTC.

This clone was detected many times. J is TRBJ1-2 and V is TRBV28; D is unclear. The CDR3 has 12 amino acids. The V end was cut by 4 bases, the J end by 3 bases, with 6 bases between. CDR1 and CDR2 (germline): MDHEN, SYDVKM. The CDR3 DNA follows: TGTGCCAGCAGTTGGGCGGACTATGGCTACACCTTC. Translated, it gives CASSWADYGYTF.

The chain joins TRBV6-5 to TRBJ1-5, with D perhaps TRBD1 (5 bases). The CDR3 covers 14 residues. Trimming shortened V by 5 bases and J by 2 bases, and 10 bases separated the two germline ends. Germline lookup yields CDR1 MNHEY and CDR2 SVGAGI. As DNA, the CDR3 is TGTGCCAGCAGTACGGGACTACGCAATCAGCCCCAGCATTTT. Amino acids: CASSTGLRNQPQHF.

This clone appeared once. The chain uses TRBV5-1 and TRBJ1-4; D possibly corresponds to TRBD1 (6 bases). Trimming took 2 bases from V and 7 from J, leaving 9 bases between them. This CDR3 is built from 13 residues. Per germline, CDR1 SGHRS and CDR2 YFSETQ. The CDR3 sequence is CASSLSGVEKLFF. The CDR3 DNA reads TGCGCCAGCAGCTTATCAGGGGTTGAAAAACTGTTTTTT.

This chain's CDR3 is CASSSGPNTEAFF. In DNA form, the CDR3 reads TGTGCCAGCAGCTCGGGGCCGAACACTGAAGCTTTCTTT. V gene TRBV7-6 combines with J gene TRBJ1-1; D is perhaps TRBD1 (5 bases). In germline, CDR1 is SGHVS, CDR2 FNYEAQ. V shed 4 bases and J shed 1 base, with 7 bases lying between them. CDR3 length: 13 residues.

V usage is TRBV5-4 and J usage is TRBJ1-2; D remains unclear. Germline V gene lookup returns CDR1 SGHNT and CDR2 YYREEE (reference sequence). Between the trimmed V and J ends, which lost 3 bases and 6 bases, there was a span of 21 bases. The CDR3 is 16 amino acids. CDR3 DNA: TGTGCCAGCAGCTCTAATCCGGGCCCTAGTCTGAATGGCTACACCTTC. This translates into CASSSNPGPSLNGYTF.